These T cell receptor beta chains were read from a single sample in a study of blood T cells in healthy people across ages. Each CDR3 protein gets one entry after TCRdb re-called the 5' RACE reads with MiXCR. The sample yields 700,000 to 900,000 distinct CDR3 sequences, roughly 24% seen once. These data were also filed under a second study, of T cells of mothers and their children.

Sequenced: blood. The receptors were gathered from a boy between 10 and 17 years old in good health. Each CDR3 is given with its conserved first and last residue. A D gene is named only where the DNA matches it firmly. Size tells how often a clone was seen (once, few, many) or the class of an expanded clone, and some rows leave it out.

v_gene: TRBV15
abundance: few
j_gene: TRBJ2-1
len: 14
d_gene: .
CDR3aa: CATSRDKGIGEQFF
CDR3nt: TGTGCCACCAGCAGAGATAAGGGGATCGGTGAGCAGTTCTTC

v_gene: TRBV5-1
abundance: .
j_gene: TRBJ2-7
len: 15
d_gene: TRBD1
CDR3aa: CASSSFSAGGYEQYF
CDR3nt: TGCGCCAGCAGCTCCTTTTCAGCAGGGGGTTACGAGCAGTACTTC

v_gene: TRBV20-1
abundance: .
j_gene: TRBJ1-2
len: 13
d_gene: .
CDR3aa: CSARSGLDYGYTF
CDR3nt: TGCAGTGCTAGATCAGGGTTGGACTATGGCTACACCTTC

v_gene: TRBV2
abundance: few
j_gene: TRBJ1-2
len: 14
d_gene: TRBD1
CDR3aa: CASKGPGQGGGYTF
CDR3nt: TGTGCCAGCAAAGGCCCCGGACAGGGGGGAGGCTACACCTTC

v_gene: TRBV20-1
abundance: once
j_gene: TRBJ1-1
len: 13
d_gene: TRBD1
CDR3aa: CSASRDRSLEAFF
CDR3nt: TGCAGTGCTAGCCGGGACAGAAGTCTTGAAGCTTTCTTT

v_gene: TRBV19
abundance: .
j_gene: TRBJ2-1
len: 16
d_gene: .
CDR3aa: CASSIEAVISYNEQFF
CDR3nt: TGTGCCAGTAGTATAGAAGCAGTGATCTCCTACAATGAGCAGTTCTTC

v_gene: TRBV30
abundance: .
j_gene: TRBJ1-4
len: 12
d_gene: TRBD1
CDR3aa: CASGTGREKLFF
CDR3nt: TGTGCCTCAGGGACAGGGAGAGAAAAACTGTTTTTT

v_gene: TRBV12-3/TRBV12-4
abundance: .
j_gene: TRBJ1-1
len: 11
d_gene: .
CDR3aa: CASSSSTYAFF
CDR3nt: TGTGCCAGCAGTTCCTCCACATATGCTTTCTTT

v_gene: TRBV20-1
abundance: few
j_gene: TRBJ1-4
len: 14
d_gene: .
CDR3aa: CSAVTGQGNEKLFF
CDR3nt: TGCAGTGCTGTAACTGGGCAAGGGAATGAAAAACTGTTTTTT

v_gene: TRBV27
abundance: few
j_gene: TRBJ2-5
len: 15
d_gene: .
CDR3aa: CASSVSPRVRETQYF
CDR3nt: TGTGCCAGCAGTGTATCCCCCAGGGTACGAGAGACCCAGTACTTC

v_gene: TRBV10-3
abundance: few
j_gene: TRBJ2-5
len: 17
d_gene: TRBD2
CDR3aa: CAISGTSGGSRQETQYF
CDR3nt: TGTGCCATCAGTGGAACTAGCGGGGGGTCCCGTCAAGAGACCCAGTACTTC

v_gene: TRBV4-1
abundance: few
j_gene: TRBJ1-2
len: 13
d_gene: .
CDR3aa: CASSQVPGRGYTF
CDR3nt: TGCGCCAGCAGCCAAGTCCCGGGTAGGGGCTACACCTTC

v_gene: TRBV5-1
abundance: .
j_gene: TRBJ2-1
len: 13
d_gene: .
CDR3aa: CASGKGFYNEQFF
CDR3nt: TGCGCCAGCGGAAAAGGGTTCTACAATGAGCAGTTCTTC

v_gene: TRBV27
abundance: .
j_gene: TRBJ1-3
len: 14
d_gene: TRBD1
CDR3aa: CASSSDRVGNTIYF
CDR3nt: TGTGCCAGCAGTTCGGACAGGGTTGGAAACACCATATATTTT

v_gene: TRBV10-3
abundance: few
j_gene: TRBJ2-6
len: 18
d_gene: .
CDR3aa: CARVVAPLESSGANVLTF
CDR3nt: TGTGCCAGGGTCGTGGCACCGTTGGAGAGCTCTGGGGCCAACGTCCTGACTTTC

v_gene: TRBV28
abundance: few
j_gene: TRBJ2-1
len: 12
d_gene: TRBD2
CDR3aa: CASSTPGLAEFF
CDR3nt: TGTGCCAGCAGTACGCCGGGACTAGCGGAGTTCTTC

v_gene: TRBV13
abundance: .
j_gene: TRBJ1-2
len: 15
d_gene: .
CDR3aa: CASSSLQVQVDGYTF
CDR3nt: TGTGCCAGCAGCTCCCTACAGGTGCAGGTGGATGGCTACACCTTC